What follows are 2 T cell receptor beta chains derived from one specimen sequenced in a study of blood T cell repertoires in COVID-19. This table comes from immunoSEQ multiplex PCR, and its TCRdb copy is limited to in-frame clones, with some not included. The sample contains about 26,000 clones, over 80% of which appear only once. Material for sequencing was peripheral blood. The receptors originated from a human donor in a cohort sampled during active COVID-19.

The chain carries TRBV5-1 and TRBJ1-6; 11 bases map to TRBD1. Germline lookup yields CDR1 SGHRS and CDR2 YFSETQ. The V gene end was trimmed by 7 bases and the J gene end by 10 bases; junction bases not matched to a gene: 7. There are 14 residues in the CDR3. CDR3 protein: CASSRTGGESPLHF. DNA of the CDR3: TGCGCCAGCTCCAGGACAGGGGGCGAATCACCCCTCCACTTT.

The sample holds one count of this clone. The J gene is TRBJ2-1, the V gene TRBV18; D might be TRBD2 (6 bases). Germline V gene data show CDR1 as KGHSH and CDR2 as LQKENI. V was cut by 2 bases and J by 9 bases, with 11 bases left in between. The CDR3 length is 13 residues. CDR3 loop: CASSPSGGTEQFF. Written as DNA, the CDR3 is TGTGCCAGCTCACCATCTGGGGGGACTGAGCAGTTCTTC.